Below are 13 T cell receptor beta chains sequenced from a single sample in a study of blood T cells in healthy people across ages. A second roughly 6 to 11 cycle PCR used barcoded and J-beta primers. TCRdb re-analysed the 5' RACE reads in MiXCR, keeping a single row per CDR3 protein. The sample consists of 1,500,000 or so distinct CDR3 sequences, 35% to 45% of them appearing once. The material sequenced was blood. The receptors here all came from a woman aged 18-29 years in good health.

This clonotype was seen at least ten times. V and J are TRBV10-3 and TRBJ2-1; D is unclear. The CDR3 consists of 15 residues. Germline V gene lookup returns CDR1 ENHRY and CDR2 SYGVKD. Trimming removed 2 bases from V and 6 bases from J, with 14 bases in between. CDR3 bases: TGTGCCATCAGTGAGGTGGGTCTCCTCCTCAATGAGCAGTTCTTC. Translated, it gives CAISEVGLLLNEQFF.

For the CDR3, the DNA is TGTGCCATCGGTACGCCCGATTTTGGGAACACTGAAGCTTTCTTT. It translates to CAIGTPDFGNTEAFF. J is TRBJ1-1 and V is TRBV10-3; the D is unclear. Deletions cut 8 bases from V and 1 base from J, with 17 bases between. Germline loops: CDR1 ENHRY, CDR2 SYGVKD. The CDR3 consists of 15 residues.

This clonotype was counted a few times. The chain recombines TRBV27 with TRBJ2-5, with unresolved D. Germline CDR1 MNHEY, CDR2 SMNVEV (reference sequence). The CDR3 spans 13 residues. The V gene lost 5 bases and the J gene lost 11 bases, with 18 bases spanning the gap. This CDR3 reads CASSAGYENEQYF. For the CDR3, the DNA is TGTGCCAGCAGTGCTGGGTACGAGAATGAGCAGTACTTC.

Remarks on this clonotype: At one end the junction does not follow the germline gene, possibly because of a read error. The chain joins TRBV7-2 to TRBJ2-7, with D hard to call. This CDR3 comprises 14 residues. Germline V gene data show CDR1 as SGHTA and CDR2 as FQGNSA. Here the CDR3 DNA reads TGCGCCAGCAGCTTCGGCAGGACCATCTACGAGCAGTACTTC. It yields the protein CASSFGRTIYEQYF.

The chain is built from TRBV6-1 and TRBJ1-2; 8 bases align to TRBD1. CDR1 is MNHNS and CDR2 is SASEGT in the germline V gene. This CDR3 comprises 13 residues. Trimming at V came to 8 bases and at J to 6 bases, leaving 8 bases not matched to a gene. CDR3 sequence reads: CASHSGQADGYTF. CDR3 coding DNA: TGTGCCAGCCACTCGGGACAGGCGGATGGCTACACCTTC.

The V gene is TRBV6-1, the J gene TRBJ2-3, with D unresolved. Looked up from germline, CDR1 is MNHNS and CDR2 is SASEGT. The V end was cut by 1 base, the J end by 4 bases, with 9 bases between. The CDR3 has 14 amino acids. CDR3 amino acids: CASSEGATPDTQYF. The CDR3, as DNA: TGTGCCAGCAGTGAAGGGGCTACCCCAGATACGCAGTATTTT.

V usage is TRBV7-9 and J usage is TRBJ2-1, with D hard to call. TRBJ2-7 explains the end of the DNA better; the J call may be wrong. CDR3 length equals 14 residues. Germline values: CDR1 SEHNR, CDR2 FQNEAQ (reference sequence). CDR3 sequence reads: CASTKDGTYNEQYF. The CDR3 DNA reads TGTGCCAGCACCAAGGACGGCACCTACAATGAGCAGTACTTC.

The V and J genes are TRBV4-1 and TRBJ2-5; either TRBD1 or TRBD2 may supply D (5 bases each). Per the germline V gene, CDR1 is MGHRA and CDR2 is YSYEKL. This CDR3 is built from 15 residues. Trimming took off 4 bases at V and 2 bases at J, with 14 bases between the two ends. CDR3 sequence (DNA): TGCGCCAGCAGCCGGGGGACGGCGATACAAGAGACCCAGTACTTC. The encoded protein is CASSRGTAIQETQYF.

This clonotype was picked up a small number of times. The chain employs TRBV4-3 and TRBJ2-3, with a possible D match to TRBD2 (6 bases). Germline lookup yields CDR1 LGHNA and CDR2 YSLEER. V lost 0 bases, J lost 4 bases, and 11 bases lay in between. The CDR3 has 15 amino acids. The CDR3 sequence is CASSQDTGRPDTQYF. The CDR3 DNA is TGCGCCAGCAGCCAAGATACCGGGAGACCAGATACGCAGTATTTT.

This clonotype occurred a few times. The gene calls are TRBV9 and TRBJ2-7; TRBD2 is a possible D gene (5 bases). V gave up 0 bases and J gave up 7 bases, with 11 bases separating them. The CDR3 has 13 amino acids. Germline CDR1 and CDR2: SGDLS and YYNGEE. The CDR3 DNA is TGTGCCAGCAGCGTAGGAGGGAATAATGAGCAGTACTTC. Protein product: CASSVGGNNEQYF.

This rearrangement joins TRBV4-1 to TRBJ1-2; a weak D match, TRBD1 (5 bases). V shed 8 bases and J shed 6 bases, with 19 bases lying between them. The CDR3 sequence is 14 residues long. CDR1 is MGHRA, CDR2 YSYEKL, per germline. CDR3 sequence reads: CASSNRLKGNGYTF. CDR3 DNA: TGCGCCAGCTCAAACAGGCTAAAAGGCAATGGCTACACCTTC.

This rearrangement joins TRBV25-1 to TRBJ2-1; no reliable D call. V was shortened by 3 bases and J by 6 bases, with 18 bases between the two germline ends. The CDR3 has 16 amino acids. The germline V gene has CDR1 MGHDK and CDR2 SYGVNS. The CDR3 nucleotides read TGTGCCAGCAGTGATTGGGGAAAAACGACCGTCAATGAGCAGTTCTTC. Protein product: CASSDWGKTTVNEQFF.

This clonotype came up a few times. The V and J genes are TRBV29-1 and TRBJ1-1; TRBD1 matches 7 bases. Germline V gene lookup returns CDR1 SQVTM and CDR2 ANQGSEA. The J segment lost 7 bases and the V segment lost 2 bases, leaving 7 bases of the junction unmatched. This CDR3 contains 13 residues. CDR3 sequence: CSVENRAGGEAFF. CDR3 in DNA: TGCAGCGTTGAAAACCGCGCAGGGGGTGAAGCTTTCTTT. Combining the CDR3 with reference TRBV29-1 and TRBJ1-1 gives the whole variable domain SAVISQKPSRDICQRGTSLTIQCQVDSQVTMMFWYRQQPGQSLTLIATANQGSEATYESGFVIDKFPISRPNLTFSTLTVSNMSPEDSSIYLCSVENRAGGEAFFGQGTRLTVV.